This T cell receptor (beta chain) derives from a study of T cell changes during pregnancy in multiple sclerosis. The data were produced by immunoSEQ multiplex PCR, yet TCRdb's version contains in-frame clones alone and is incomplete. Among some 110,000 clones listed, 80% to 95% were seen once. Trimming removed 3 bases from V and 2 bases from J; junction bases left unmatched: 5. The CDR3 runs 15 residues. CDR1 and CDR2 (germline): SGDLS, YYNGEE. The source is a female donor with multiple sclerosis, enrolled in a pregnancy study. The sample was peripheral blood, taken after pregnancy. This chain connects TRBV9 to TRBJ2-3; 8 bases are a match to TRBD2. CDR3 loop: CASSAERGYTDTQYF. CDR3 DNA: TGTGCCAGCAGCGCTGAGCGGGGGTACACAGATACGCAGTATTTT.